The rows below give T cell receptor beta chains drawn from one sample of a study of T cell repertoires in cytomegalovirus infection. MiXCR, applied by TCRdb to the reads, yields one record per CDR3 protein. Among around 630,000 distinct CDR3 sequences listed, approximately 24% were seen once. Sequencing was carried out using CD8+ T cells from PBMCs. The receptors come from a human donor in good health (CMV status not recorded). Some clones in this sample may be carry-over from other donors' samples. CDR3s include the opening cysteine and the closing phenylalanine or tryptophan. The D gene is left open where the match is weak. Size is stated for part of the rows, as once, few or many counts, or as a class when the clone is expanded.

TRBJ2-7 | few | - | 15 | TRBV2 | CASSERGTRTYEQYF | TGTGCCAGCAGTGAAAGGGGGACTCGAACCTACGAGCAGTACTTC
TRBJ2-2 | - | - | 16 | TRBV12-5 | CASGFRGGTDTGELFF | TGTGCTAGTGGTTTCCGAGGGGGTACGGACACCGGGGAGCTGTTTTTT
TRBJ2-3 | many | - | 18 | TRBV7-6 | CASSLVDDVTLSTDTQYF | TGTGCCAGCAGCTTAGTGGATGACGTTACCCTAAGCACAGATACGCAGTATTTT
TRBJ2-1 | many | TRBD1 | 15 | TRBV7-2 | CASSSRQGYNNEQFF | TGTGCCAGCAGCTCGCGACAGGGGTACAATAATGAGCAGTTCTTC
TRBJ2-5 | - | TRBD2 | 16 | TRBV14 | CASSQDERGAEETQYF | TGTGCCAGCAGCCAAGATGAGCGGGGGGCCGAAGAGACCCAGTACTTC
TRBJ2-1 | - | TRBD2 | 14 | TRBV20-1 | CSGRMGGGYNEQFF | TGCAGTGGCAGAATGGGCGGGGGGTACAATGAGCAGTTCTTC
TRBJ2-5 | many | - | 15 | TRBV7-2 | CASSPAEALRETQYF | TGTGCCAGCAGCCCCGCGGAGGCCTTGAGAGAGACCCAGTACTTC
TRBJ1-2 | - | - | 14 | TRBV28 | CASTLAGLGYGYTF | TGTGCCAGCACCTTGGCGGGGCTGGGCTATGGCTACACCTTC
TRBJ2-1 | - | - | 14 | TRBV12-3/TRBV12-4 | CASSSPQTSNEQFF | TGTGCCAGCAGTTCCCCTCAGACTAGCAATGAGCAGTTCTTC
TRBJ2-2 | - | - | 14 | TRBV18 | CVSSRQRNTGELFF | TGTGTCAGCTCACGGCAAAGGAACACCGGGGAGCTGTTTTTT
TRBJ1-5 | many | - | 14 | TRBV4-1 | CASSQEGRNQPQHF | TGCGCCAGCAGCCAAGAAGGGCGCAATCAGCCCCAGCATTTT
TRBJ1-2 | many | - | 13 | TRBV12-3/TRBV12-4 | CASSSGGTYGYTF | TGTGCCAGCAGTTCTGGGGGGACCTATGGCTACACCTTC
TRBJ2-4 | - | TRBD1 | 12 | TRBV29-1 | CSVPGQGNIQYF | TGCAGCGTTCCGGGACAGGGAAACATTCAGTACTTC
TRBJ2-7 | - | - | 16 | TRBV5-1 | CASSLGHPGRPYEQYF | TGCGCCAGCAGCCTAGGACACCCAGGCAGGCCCTACGAGCAGTACTTC
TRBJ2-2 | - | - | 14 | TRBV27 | CASSLLALGGELFF | TGTGCCAGCAGTTTATTGGCCCTTGGCGGGGAGCTGTTTTTT
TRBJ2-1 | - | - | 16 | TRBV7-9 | CASSPRGFDNYNEQFF | TGTGCCAGCAGCCCGCGGGGTTTCGACAACTACAATGAGCAGTTCTTC
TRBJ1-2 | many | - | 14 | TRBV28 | CASSLLAESYGYTF | TGTGCCAGCAGTTTATTGGCAGAATCCTATGGCTACACCTTC
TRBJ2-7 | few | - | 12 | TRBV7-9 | CASSPGTREQYF | TGTGCCAGCAGCCCAGGGACACGCGAGCAGTACTTC
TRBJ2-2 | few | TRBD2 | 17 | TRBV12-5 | CASGLVLGRGGTGELFF | TGTGCTAGTGGTTTGGTACTCGGGCGGGGGGGAACCGGGGAGCTGTTTTTT
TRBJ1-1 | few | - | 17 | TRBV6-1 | CASTPWEGPKVNTEAFF | TGTGCCAGCACCCCCTGGGAGGGACCGAAGGTGAACACTGAAGCTTTCTTT
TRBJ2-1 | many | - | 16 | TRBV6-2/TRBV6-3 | CASSYGGLTFYNEQFF | TGTGCCAGCAGTTATGGAGGCCTCACATTCTACAATGAGCAGTTCTTC
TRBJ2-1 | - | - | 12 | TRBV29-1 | CSVEDQRDEQFF | TGCAGCGTTGAAGACCAAAGGGATGAGCAGTTCTTC
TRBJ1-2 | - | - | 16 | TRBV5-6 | CASSLGGLLSDYGYTF | TGTGCCAGCAGCTTGGGGGGACTTCTTTCGGACTATGGCTACACCTTC
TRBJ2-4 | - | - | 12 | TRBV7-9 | CASSSGLPLQYF | TGTGCCAGCAGCTCGGGACTGCCACTTCAGTACTTC
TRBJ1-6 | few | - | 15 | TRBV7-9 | CASIKGGGQNSPLHF | TGTGCCAGCATCAAGGGGGGCGGCCAGAATTCACCCCTCCACTTT
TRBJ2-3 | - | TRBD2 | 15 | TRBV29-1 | CSVEQRGGPIDTQYF | TGCAGCGTCGAACAGCGGGGGGGACCCATAGATACGCAGTATTTT
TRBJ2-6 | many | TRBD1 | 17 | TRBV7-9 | CASSFRDRGFGANVLTF | TGTGCCAGCAGCTTCCGGGACAGGGGATTTGGGGCCAACGTCCTGACTTTC
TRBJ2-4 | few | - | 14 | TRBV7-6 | CASSLDQARNIQYF | TGTGCCAGCAGCTTAGACCAAGCCAGGAACATTCAGTACTTC
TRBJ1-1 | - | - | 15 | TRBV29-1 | CSVEERVTMNTEAFF | TGCAGCGTTGAAGAACGGGTAACCATGAACACTGAAGCTTTCTTT
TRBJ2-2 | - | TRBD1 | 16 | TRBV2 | CASSSWDRGHTGELFF | TGTGCCAGCAGCTCGTGGGACAGGGGACACACCGGGGAGCTGTTTTTT
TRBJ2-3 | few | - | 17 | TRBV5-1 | CASSLAYRTEYTDTQYF | TGCGCCAGCAGCTTGGCCTATCGGACAGAGTACACAGATACGCAGTATTTT